This T cell receptor (beta chain) was obtained from a study of metastatic and nonmetastatic thyroid tumors (dated by TCRdb to between 2020 and 2021). Background for the entire study: Repertoires from peripheral blood and from tumor or nodule tissue samples of malignant and benign thyroid patients were compared. What the study reported, not specific to this receptor: In both blood and tumor samples, TCR beta diversity was reported to be significantly higher in malignant tumors than in benign nodules.

Library generation was performed with PCR. The sample was run on an Illumina HiSeq 4000. The TCR beta-chain CDR3 region of each patient was profiled by high-throughput sequencing. The published analysis was carried out like this. The researchers built a classifier to tell apart papillary thyroid cancer patients with distant metastasis, based on CDR3 differences among clinicopathological groups. Repertoire diversity was assessed with the Shannon index, and tumor-blood repertoire similarity with the Morisita-Horn index. TCRdb trimmed the raw reads at Q25, called clones with MiXCR and kept productive beta chains. These V and J calls derive from TCRdb rather than the authors' analysis. Recorded for this sample are 25,000 to 35,000 clones; around 30% of them occurred a single time. The ten largest clones represent more than 25% of the sample. None of the patients had been given any treatment before thyroid surgery. Patient clinical samples collected from about 2012 to 2018 were retrospectively analysed using T-cell receptor beta sequencing.

V is pared back by 7 bases and J by 2 bases, with 24 bases lying between the germline termini. CDR1 GTSNPN and CDR2 SVGIG are derived from the germline V gene (reference sequence). The CDR3 has 16 amino acids, counting the end cysteine and phenylalanine. Only the CDR3 DNA stays, 48 bases, in frame from base 1. On this clone itself: This clone's antigen is unknown. No base quality values were provided; no much bigger clone lies one nucleotide off.

Source material: blood. The origin of this receptor is a female donor with papillary thyroid cancer or a benign thyroid nodule (not recorded which). Some clones in this sample may be carry-over from other donors' samples. The sequence links TRBV30 to TRBJ2-7; the D region is possibly TRBD1 or TRBD2, each matching across 5 bases. DNA sequence: TGTGCCTTGATTGTATATGGTCTACCGGGACCCTACGAGCAGTACTTC. Protein translation: CALIVYGLPGPYEQYF.